Detailed here is one TCR beta chain. Its antigen is unidentified. The V and J ends lost 2 bases and 3 bases, in that order; junction bases with no gene match: 2. CDR1 SGHRS and CDR2 YFSETQ come from the germline V gene. This CDR3 region has 14 residues. Researchers ran the PCR with 60 Vbeta and 13 Jbeta primers. Generated by immunoSEQ multiplex PCR, the TCRdb table keeps only in-frame clones and is missing some. The data show about 270,000 clones, around 66% seen once. The sample originates from a study of cytomegalovirus exposure and HLA in healthy donors. Study findings and constraints: Prediction of most subjects' HLA-A and HLA-B alleles by TCR beta sequences was reportedly accurate. The study flagged roughly 160 TCR beta chains as cytomegalovirus-associated. About 87% or about 30% of the time was how often most TCR beta V segments were productive, according to an earlier analysis. V- and J-gene trimming of TCR beta was linked (in a later analysis) to a missense DCLRE1C variant.

This TCR came from a female donor in good health and CMV-seronegative. This chain connects TRBV5-1 to TRBJ2-7; the match to TRBD2 covers 10 bases. The specimen sequenced was PBMCs. CDR3 protein: CASSFASGSYEQYF. DNA of the CDR3: TGCGCCAGCAGCTTTGCTAGCGGGAGCTACGAGCAGTACTTC.